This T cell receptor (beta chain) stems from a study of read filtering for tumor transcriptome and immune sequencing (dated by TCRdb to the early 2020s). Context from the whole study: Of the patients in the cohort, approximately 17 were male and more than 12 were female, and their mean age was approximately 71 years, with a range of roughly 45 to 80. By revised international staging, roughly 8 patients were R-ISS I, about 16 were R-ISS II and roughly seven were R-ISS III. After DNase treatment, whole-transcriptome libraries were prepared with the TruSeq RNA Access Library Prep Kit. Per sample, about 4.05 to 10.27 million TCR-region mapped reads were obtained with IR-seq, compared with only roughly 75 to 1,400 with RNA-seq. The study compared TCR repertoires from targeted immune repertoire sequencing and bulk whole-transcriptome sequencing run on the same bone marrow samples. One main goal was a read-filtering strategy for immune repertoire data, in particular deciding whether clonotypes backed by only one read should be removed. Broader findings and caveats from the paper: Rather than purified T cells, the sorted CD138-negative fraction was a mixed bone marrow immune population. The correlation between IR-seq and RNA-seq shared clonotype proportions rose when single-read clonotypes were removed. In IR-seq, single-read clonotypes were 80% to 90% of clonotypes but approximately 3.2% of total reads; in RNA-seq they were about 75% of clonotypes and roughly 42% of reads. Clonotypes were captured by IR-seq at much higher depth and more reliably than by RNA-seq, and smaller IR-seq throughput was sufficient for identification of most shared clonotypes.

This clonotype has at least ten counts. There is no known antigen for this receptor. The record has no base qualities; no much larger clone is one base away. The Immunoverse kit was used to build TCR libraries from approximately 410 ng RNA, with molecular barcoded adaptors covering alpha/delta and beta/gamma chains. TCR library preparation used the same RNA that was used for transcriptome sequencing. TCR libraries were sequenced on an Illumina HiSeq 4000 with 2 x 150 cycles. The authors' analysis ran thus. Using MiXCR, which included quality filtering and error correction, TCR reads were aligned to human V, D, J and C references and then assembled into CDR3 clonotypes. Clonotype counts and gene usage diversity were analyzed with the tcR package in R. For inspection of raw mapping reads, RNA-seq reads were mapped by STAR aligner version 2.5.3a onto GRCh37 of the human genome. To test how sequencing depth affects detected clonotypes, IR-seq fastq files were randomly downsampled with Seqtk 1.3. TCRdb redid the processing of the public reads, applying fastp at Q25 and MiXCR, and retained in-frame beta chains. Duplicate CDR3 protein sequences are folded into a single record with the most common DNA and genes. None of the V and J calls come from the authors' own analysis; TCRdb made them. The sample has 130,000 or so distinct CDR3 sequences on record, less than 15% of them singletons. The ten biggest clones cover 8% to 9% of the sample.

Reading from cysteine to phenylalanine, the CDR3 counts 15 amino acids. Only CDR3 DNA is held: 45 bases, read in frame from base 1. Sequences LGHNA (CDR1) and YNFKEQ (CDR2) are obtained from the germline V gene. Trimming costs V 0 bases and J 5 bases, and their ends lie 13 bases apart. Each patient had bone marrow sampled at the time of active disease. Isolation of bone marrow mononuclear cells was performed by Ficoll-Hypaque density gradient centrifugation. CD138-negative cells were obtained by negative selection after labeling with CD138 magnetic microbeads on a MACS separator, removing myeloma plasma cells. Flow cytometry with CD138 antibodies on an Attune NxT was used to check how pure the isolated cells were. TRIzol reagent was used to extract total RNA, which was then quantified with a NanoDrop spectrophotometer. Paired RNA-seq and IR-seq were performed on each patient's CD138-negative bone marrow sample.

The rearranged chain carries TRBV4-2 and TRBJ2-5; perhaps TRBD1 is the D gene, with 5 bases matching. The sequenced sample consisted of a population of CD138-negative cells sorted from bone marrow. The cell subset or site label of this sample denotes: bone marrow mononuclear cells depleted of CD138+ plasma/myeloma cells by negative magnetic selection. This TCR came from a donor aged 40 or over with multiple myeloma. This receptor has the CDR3 CASSQDRAGRETQYF. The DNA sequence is TGTGCCAGCAGCCAAGATCGGGCAGGGCGCGAGACCCAGTACTTC.